The 31 T cell receptor beta chains in this list originate from one sample, sequenced in a study of response to subunit inactivated influenza vaccine. Via MiXCR, TCRdb re-called the RT-PCR reads, giving one row per CDR3 protein. Of under 750,000 distinct CDR3 sequences listed, 10% to 15% are singletons. Sample: PBMCs from blood, taken on the day of vaccination. These receptors were collected from a man between 50 and 59 years old who received an inactivated influenza vaccine.

This clonotype was seen more than once but under ten times. The genes are TRBV12-3 or TRBV12-4 and TRBJ2-1; a weak D match, TRBD2 (5 bases). This CDR3 comprises 14 residues. V was trimmed by 1 base and J by 6 bases, leaving 10 bases between them. The CDR3 reads CASSLGGSSNEQFF. Here the CDR3 DNA reads TGTGCCAGCAGTTTAGGAGGGTCCAGCAATGAGCAGTTCTTC.

The genes are TRBV29-1 and TRBJ2-7; perhaps TRBD1 as D (6 bases). This CDR3 is built from 11 residues. With 5 bases removed from V and 4 bases from J, the gap between germline ends came to 9 bases. CDR1 and CDR2 from the germline V gene are SQVTM and ANQGSEA. The CDR3 is CSVRQAYEQYF. The CDR3 coding sequence is TGCAGCGTTAGACAGGCATACGAGCAGTACTTC.

This rearrangement joins TRBV12-3 or TRBV12-4 to TRBJ2-1; 10 bases are shared with TRBD2. The CDR3 loop spans 15 amino acids. The V segment lost 5 bases and the J segment 8 bases; nucleotides outside the gene matches: 9. CDR3 sequence: CASSGGTSGTYEQFF. The CDR3 DNA is TGTGCCAGCAGTGGGGGAACTAGCGGGACATATGAGCAGTTCTTC.

Many counts were recorded for this clonotype. A read error may produce the germline difference seen at one junction end. This chain links TRBV4-3 with TRBJ2-7, with D unclear. This CDR3 is 13 amino acids long. Germline V CDR1 and CDR2: LGHNA, YSLEER. As DNA, the CDR3 is TGTGCCAGCAGCCAAGGCCGGACCTACGAGCAGTACTTC. Its protein product is CASSQGRTYEQYF.

This chain links TRBV15 with TRBJ2-1, with 7 positions matching TRBD2. After removal of 0 bases from V and 6 bases from J, the junction contained 11 bases not matched to a gene. The germline V gene has CDR1 LNHNV and CDR2 YYDKDF (reference sequence). This CDR3 has 17 residues. This CDR3 is CATSRDSSLAVSNEQFF. The CDR3 coding sequence is TGTGCCACCAGCAGAGATAGCTCGCTAGCGGTGAGCAATGAGCAGTTCTTC.

At least ten counts were recorded for this clonotype. The rearrangement links TRBV12-3 or TRBV12-4 to TRBJ2-6, with D unresolved. Trimming removed 2 bases at V and 0 bases at J, with 5 bases between. There are 15 residues in the CDR3. Here the CDR3 reads CASSLHGSGANVLTF. The DNA of the CDR3 is TGTGCCAGCAGTTTACACGGCTCTGGGGCCAACGTCCTGACTTTC.

This clonotype was picked up a small number of times. This chain links TRBV7-2 with TRBJ2-7, with D tentatively TRBD2 (5 bases). Trimming cost V 5 bases and J 4 bases, with 18 bases left between them. Germline V gene sequence: CDR1 SGHTA, CDR2 FQGNSA. This CDR3 has 15 amino acids. The CDR3 is CASSPTSYGFYEQYF. Here the CDR3 DNA reads TGTGCCAGCAGCCCAACTAGTTATGGGTTTTACGAGCAGTACTTC.

This clonotype appeared a few times. The chain combines TRBV6-5 with TRBJ2-2, with a weak D call TRBD2 (6 bases). V was pared by 4 bases and J by 4 bases, with 16 bases between. In germline, CDR1 is MNHEY, CDR2 SVGAGI. The CDR3 is 16 residues long. CDR3 DNA sequence: TGTGCCAGCAGTTGGGGGGTCGCAGCGGGCACCGGGGAGCTGTTTTTT. Residues: CASSWGVAAGTGELFF.

The chain carries TRBV10-3 and TRBJ1-5; D is ambiguous. The V gene lost 4 bases and the J gene lost 4 bases, with 11 bases spanning the gap. The CDR3 extends over 14 amino acids. The germline gives CDR1 ENHRY, CDR2 SYGVKD. CDR3 region: CAISVEGGNQPQHF. CDR3 bases: TGTGCCATCAGTGTGGAGGGAGGGAATCAGCCCCAGCATTTT.

V usage is TRBV12-3 or TRBV12-4 and J usage is TRBJ2-1, with TRBD1 matching 9 bases. This CDR3 contains 14 residues. V trimming: 6 bases; J trimming: 4 bases; junction bases outside the gene matches: 4. CDR3 loop: CASRTDRGYNEQFF. The CDR3 DNA reads TGTGCCAGCAGAACAGACAGGGGGTACAATGAGCAGTTCTTC.

This clonotype has a count of ten or more. The J gene is TRBJ1-6, the V gene TRBV5-1; maybe TRBD1 (6 bases). Germline CDR1 is SGHRS and CDR2 is YFSETQ. V was trimmed by 2 bases and J by 5 bases, leaving 8 bases between them. The CDR3 is made up of 14 amino acids. The CDR3 region is CASSLSGDNSPLHF. In DNA form, the CDR3 reads TGCGCCAGCAGCTTATCAGGGGATAATTCACCCCTCCACTTT. Based on the CDR3 plus reference TRBV5-1 and TRBJ1-6, the full variable domain is KAGVTQTPRYLIKTRGQQVTLSCSPISGHRSVSWYQQTPGQGLQFLFEYFSETQRNKGNFPGRFSGRQFSNSRSEMNVSTLELGDSALYLCASSLSGDNSPLHFGNGTRLTVT.

This clonotype has more than one count but fewer than ten. CDR3 sequence reads: CASSSTLTLRDSYEQYF. CDR3 nucleotides: TGTGCCAGCAGCTCAACCCTGACCTTACGGGACTCCTACGAGCAGTACTTC. V is TRBV7-9 and J is TRBJ2-7; the D gene is possibly TRBD2 (5 bases). CDR3 length equals 17 residues. Germline-derived CDR1 and CDR2 are SEHNR and FQNEAQ (reference sequence). With 4 bases removed from V and 0 bases from J, the gap between germline ends came to 19 bases.

This clonotype was observed a few times. This chain joins TRBV7-9 and TRBJ2-7; D is possibly TRBD1 (6 bases). Germline CDR1 and CDR2: SEHNR and FQNEAQ (reference sequence). Trimming took 5 bases from V and 3 from J, leaving 11 bases between them. The CDR3 loop spans 13 amino acids. CDR3 nucleotide sequence: TGTGCCAGCAGCAGAGCACAGGGCTACGAGCAGTACTTC. Translation gives CASSRAQGYEQYF.

The chain employs TRBV11-2 and TRBJ2-2; possibly TRBD1 or TRBD2 for D (5 bases each). This CDR3 is 15 amino acids long. In germline, CDR1 is SGHAT, CDR2 FQNNGV. The V end was cut by 2 bases, the J end by 5 bases, with 12 bases between. The CDR3 DNA is TGTGCCAGCAGCTTAAGAGGGACCGAGACCGGGGAGCTGTTTTTT. The encoded protein is CASSLRGTETGELFF.

This clonotype was seen a handful of times. The chain recombines TRBV5-8 with TRBJ2-4, with unresolved D. V lost 4 bases and J 10 bases, leaving 12 bases between the germline ends. Germline V gives CDR1 SGHTS, CDR2 YDEGEE. The CDR3 extends over 12 amino acids. The CDR3 nucleotides are TGTGCCAGCAGCGCCAACCCGTTGATTCAGTACTTC. It specifies CASSANPLIQYF.

The CDR3 region is CSAKGQGAYTEAFF. The CDR3 DNA reads TGCAGTGCCAAAGGCCAGGGCGCCTACACTGAAGCTTTCTTT. V is TRBV20-1 and J is TRBJ1-1, with D possibly matching TRBD1 (5 bases). This CDR3 has 14 amino acids. Germline V lookup: CDR1 DFQATT, CDR2 SNEGSKA (reference sequence). V lost 6 bases and J lost 3, with 17 bases in between.

This clonotype was observed a few times. J is TRBJ2-3 and V is TRBV15; the D is unclear. This CDR3 has 15 residues. V gave up 4 bases and J gave up 2 bases, with 13 bases separating them. Germline CDR1 is LNHNV and CDR2 is YYDKDF (reference sequence). CDR3 residues: CATSNLGIPTDTQYF. The CDR3 bases are TGTGCCACCAGCAACCTTGGGATACCCACAGATACGCAGTATTTT.

This clonotype has at least ten counts. The chain has TRBV15 and TRBJ2-5, with D perhaps TRBD2 (5 bases). This CDR3 is 12 amino acids long. V lost 5 bases and J lost 5, with 9 bases in between. In germline, CDR1 is LNHNV, CDR2 YYDKDF (reference sequence). The CDR3 protein is CATSLPSETQYF. CDR3 sequence (DNA): TGTGCCACCAGCCTCCCTAGCGAGACCCAGTACTTC.

This chain uses TRBV2 with TRBJ2-2, with TRBD1 matching 8 bases. Germline V gene lookup returns CDR1 SNHLY and CDR2 FYNNEI. V lost 1 base, J lost 10 bases, and 8 bases stayed unmatched. The CDR3 loop spans 15 amino acids. CDR3 protein: CASSEGAGGIAELFF. Here the CDR3 DNA reads TGTGCCAGCAGTGAAGGGGCAGGGGGCATCGCGGAGCTGTTTTTT.

Many counts were recorded for this clonotype. V gene TRBV4-3 combines with J gene TRBJ1-4, with D perhaps matching TRBD1 (5 bases). The V end lost 4 bases, the J end lost 3 bases, and 6 bases lay between the germline ends. CDR1 and CDR2 (germline): LGHNA, YSLEER. The CDR3 runs 13 residues. The CDR3 bases are TGCGCCAGCAGCCCGGGACCTAATGAAAAACTGTTTTTT. This gives the protein CASSPGPNEKLFF.

V usage is TRBV7-2 and J usage is TRBJ1-5; D is undetermined. V lost 4 bases and J 2 bases, leaving 12 bases between the germline ends. Germline V gives CDR1 SGHTA, CDR2 FQGNSA. This CDR3 region has 15 residues. CDR3 DNA: TGTGCCAGCAGCTCCGTTGGGGTTCGCAATCAGCCCCAGCATTTT. Protein: CASSSVGVRNQPQHF. The whole variable domain, remainder taken from reference TRBV7-2 and TRBJ1-5, is GAGVSQSPSNKVTEKGKDVELRCDPISGHTALYWYRQSLGQGLEFLIYFQGNSAPDKSGLPSDRFSAERTGGSVSTLTIQRTQQEDSAVYLCASSSVGVRNQPQHFGDGTRLSIL.

This clonotype was observed a few times. V and J are TRBV15 and TRBJ1-1; D is undetermined. Germline V gives CDR1 LNHNV, CDR2 YYDKDF (reference sequence). V lost 0 bases and J 2 bases, leaving 4 bases between the germline ends. The CDR3 runs 13 residues. CDR3 DNA: TGTGCCACCAGCAGAGATCTAAACACTGAAGCTTTCTTT. Amino acid sequence: CATSRDLNTEAFF.

In its sample, this clonotype was seen a few times. V usage is TRBV6-4 and J usage is TRBJ2-1, with 11 bases identical to TRBD1. This CDR3 comprises 15 residues. Germline V gene lookup returns CDR1 MRHNA and CDR2 SNTAGT. Trimming at V came to 5 bases and at J to 4 bases, leaving 4 bases not matched to a gene. CDR3 region: CASSKDRGPYNEQFF. The CDR3 bases are TGTGCCAGCAGTAAGGACAGGGGGCCGTACAATGAGCAGTTCTTC.

This clonotype was observed a handful of times. The chain has TRBV10-3 and TRBJ2-7; D is unresolved. The CDR3 has 13 residues. Germline V CDR1 and CDR2: ENHRY, SYGVKD. V lost 2 bases and J 7 bases, leaving 12 bases between the germline ends. CDR3 sequence (DNA): TGTGCCATCAGTGAGGGACGGTGGTTAGAGCAGTACTTC. It specifies CAISEGRWLEQYF.

The V and J genes are TRBV11-2 and TRBJ2-7, with D unresolved. Trimming stripped 0 bases from V and 0 bases from J, with 6 bases between. Germline V CDR1 and CDR2: SGHAT, FQNNGV. This CDR3 comprises 14 residues. The CDR3 here is CASSLERLSYEQYF. CDR3 in DNA: TGTGCCAGCAGCTTAGAAAGGCTCTCCTACGAGCAGTACTTC.

This clonotype was counted ten times or more. The chain couples TRBV3-1 to TRBJ2-2; no definite D call. The CDR3 is 13 residues long. Trimming took 1 base from V and 5 from J, leaving 5 bases between them. Germline CDR1 and CDR2: LGHDT and YNNKEL (reference sequence). DNA for the CDR3: TGTGCCAGCAGCCAAGGAACGACCGGGGAGCTGTTTTTT. Translated: CASSQGTTGELFF.

There are a few counts of this clonotype. The rearrangement links TRBV6-5 to TRBJ1-1; the D is unclear. This CDR3 comprises 15 residues. Germline lookup yields CDR1 MNHEY and CDR2 SVGAGI. Trimming cost V 0 bases and J 2 bases, with 10 bases left between them. This CDR3 reads CASSYSYRQNTEAFF. The CDR3 DNA follows: TGTGCCAGCAGTTACTCGTACAGACAAAACACTGAAGCTTTCTTT.

In its sample, this clonotype was seen a few times. V gene TRBV29-1 combines with J gene TRBJ2-7; unclear D gene. In germline, CDR1 is SQVTM, CDR2 ANQGSEA. Trimming removed 5 bases at V and 5 bases at J, with 13 bases between. The CDR3 loop spans 12 amino acids. For the CDR3, the DNA is TGCAGCGTTCAACACAAGCTCCACGAGCAGTACTTC. Protein: CSVQHKLHEQYF.

This clonotype has only a few counts. The chain combines TRBV24-1 with TRBJ2-2, with 10 nucleotides matching TRBD2. This CDR3 spans 16 amino acids. With V trimmed by 3 bases and J by 5 bases, 5 bases remained unmatched. The germline V gene has CDR1 KGHDR and CDR2 SFDVKD. In nucleotides, the CDR3 is TGTGCCACCAGTGATCCGGGACTAGCGTTTACCGGGGAGCTGTTTTTT. Its translation: CATSDPGLAFTGELFF.

There are a few counts of this clonotype. The chain recombines TRBV6-2 or TRBV6-3 with TRBJ2-1; 11 bases agree with TRBD2. J was trimmed by 8 bases and V by 6 bases; bases with no gene match: 6. CDR1 is MNHEY and CDR2 is SVGEGT in the germline V gene. CDR3 length equals 14 residues. The CDR3 DNA reads as TGTGCCAGCAGCGGGACTAGCGGTTTCCATGAGCAGTTCTTC. Translated, it gives CASSGTSGFHEQFF.

This clonotype has a handful of counts. This sequence joins TRBV9 and TRBJ2-1; the D gene could be TRBD1 or TRBD2 (5 bases each). The CDR3 contains 15 residues. The germline V gene has CDR1 SGDLS and CDR2 YYNGEE. Trimming took 0 bases from V and 4 from J, leaving 11 bases between them. CDR3: CASSVAPGPYNEQFF. The CDR3 DNA follows: TGTGCCAGCAGCGTAGCTCCGGGACCTTACAATGAGCAGTTCTTC.